Each of the 5 T cell receptor beta chains below was sequenced from the same sample in a study of T cell changes during pregnancy in multiple sclerosis. The table came from immunoSEQ multiplex PCR; TCRdb's copy has only in-frame clones and leaves some out. The sample has 52,000 or so clones, 80% to 90% seen once. The sample was CD4+ T cells from peripheral blood mononuclear cells, taken in the first trimester of pregnancy. The receptors stem from a female donor with multiple sclerosis, enrolled in a pregnancy study.

The V and J genes are TRBV10-3 and TRBJ2-7; TRBD2 agrees at 7 bases. The V segment lost 6 bases and the J segment 3 bases; nucleotides outside the gene matches: 5. CDR1 ENHRY and CDR2 SYGVKD come from the germline V gene. CDR3 length equals 13 residues. The CDR3 here is CAIRISSGYEQYF. CDR3 nucleotide sequence: TGTGCCATCAGGATCTCTAGCGGCTACGAGCAGTACTTC.

The count of this clone is one. J is TRBJ2-3 and V is TRBV4-1; D gene uncertain. V lost 0 bases to trimming and J lost 6 bases, with 7 bases between them. The germline CDR1 and CDR2 sequences are MGHRA and YSYEKL. The CDR3 has 13 amino acids. The CDR3 DNA follows: TGCGCCAGCAGCCAAGATATCCGGGATACGCAGTATTTT. Encoded protein: CASSQDIRDTQYF.

The gene calls are TRBV4-1 and TRBJ1-6; no clear D gene. Germline lookup yields CDR1 MGHRA and CDR2 YSYEKL. V gave up 0 bases and J gave up 0 bases, with 15 bases separating them. The CDR3 spans 19 residues. In nucleotides, the CDR3 is TGCGCCAGCAGCCAAGAATCTTTTAGAGCTTCCTCCTATAATTCACCCCTCCACTTT. It encodes CASSQESFRASSYNSPLHF.

The chain employs TRBV15 and TRBJ1-2; 7 nucleotides agree with TRBD1. CDR3 length: 16 amino acids. Germline V CDR1 and CDR2: LNHNV, YYDKDF (reference sequence). Germline trimming cut 0 bases from V and 5 bases from J; bases unmatched to any gene: 9. The CDR3 DNA reads as TGTGCCACCAGCAGAGAGACAGGGCCTCACTCATATGGCTACACCTTC. Encoded protein: CATSRETGPHSYGYTF.

The genes are TRBV7-3 and TRBJ2-2, with D perhaps matching TRBD1 (6 bases). CDR1 and CDR2 (germline): SGHTA, FQGTGA. The CDR3 has 13 residues. Trimming shortened V by 5 bases and J by 4 bases, and 8 bases separated the two germline ends. The CDR3 nucleotides are TGTGCCAGCAGCCCAGGGGTCACCGGGGAGCTGTTTTTT. Amino acid sequence: CASSPGVTGELFF.